The present entry profiles one T cell receptor beta chain with its context. Using immunoSEQ multiplex PCR, the repertoire was profiled, and TCRdb retains in-frame clones only, with some absent. The sample comprises some 30,000 clones, around 80% of which are singletons, and around 19% rests with the top ten. The record originates from a study of T cell repertoires in ileal Crohn's disease. Germline assignment: CDR1 MNHEY and CDR2 SVGAGI. CDR3 length: 15 amino acids. The junction had 1 base not matched to a gene; V was cut back by 2 bases and J by 1 base. The sequence was obtained from an adult with Crohn's disease. The gene calls are TRBV6-5 and TRBJ2-3; TRBD2 aligns across 9 bases. Sequencing was performed on ileal tissue. CDR3 bases: TGTGCCAGCAGTTACCGGACTAGCGGCACAGATACGCAGTATTTT. Encoded protein: CASSYRTSGTDTQYF.